The rows below give T cell receptor beta chains drawn from one sample of a study of cytomegalovirus exposure and HLA in healthy donors. Repertoires were generated with immunoSEQ multiplex PCR, while TCRdb's copy carries only in-frame clones and drops some. The repertoire has more than 100,000 clones, about 70% of them found once; the top ten carry about 4%. The source material was PBMCs. These receptors were obtained from a woman aged 40 to 55 in good health and CMV-seronegative. The CDR3 runs from the conserved cysteine through the conserved F or W. Fields, in order: clone size, J gene, D gene, V gene, CDR3 length, CDR3 DNA, CDR3 protein. The D gene is left open where the match is weak. Where a row states a size, it is once, few, many or the class of an expanded clone; other rows omit it.

size: .
J: TRBJ1-5
D: .
V: TRBV7-2
length: 12
DNA: TGTGCCAGCAGCCCTCGTAATCAGCCCCAGCATTTT
CDR3: CASSPRNQPQHF

size: few
J: TRBJ2-3
D: .
V: TRBV6-6
length: 14
DNA: TGTGCCAGCAGTTTCCGGGGGAGCACAGATACGCAGTATTTT
CDR3: CASSFRGSTDTQYF

size: .
J: TRBJ2-7
D: .
V: TRBV29-1
length: 12
DNA: TGCAGCGTGGCCTTGGGGCAATACGAGCAGTACTTC
CDR3: CSVALGQYEQYF

size: .
J: TRBJ1-3
D: .
V: TRBV7-2
length: 12
DNA: TGTGCCAGCAGCTTATATGGAAACACCATATATTTT
CDR3: CASSLYGNTIYF

size: few
J: TRBJ2-7
D: TRBD1
V: TRBV2
length: 14
DNA: TGTGCCAGCAGCGCTGGACAGGGGGCCTACGAGCAGTACTTC
CDR3: CASSAGQGAYEQYF

size: .
J: TRBJ2-5
D: .
V: TRBV11-2
length: 13
DNA: TGTGCCAGCAGCTTGGGGAGCCAAGAGACCCAGTACTTC
CDR3: CASSLGSQETQYF

size: .
J: TRBJ2-1
D: TRBD2
V: TRBV2
length: 15
DNA: TGTGCCAGCAGCGCCGGGACTAGCAGTTACAATGAGCAGTTCTTC
CDR3: CASSAGTSSYNEQFF

size: .
J: TRBJ2-3
D: TRBD2
V: TRBV7-2
length: 15
DNA: TGTGCCAGCAGCGCGAATCTAGCGGGGGGAGATACGCAGTATTTT
CDR3: CASSANLAGGDTQYF

size: .
J: TRBJ1-6
D: TRBD1
V: TRBV7-9
length: 16
DNA: TGTTCCAGCAGCCCTAAAGGGGGCAGGGGTGATTCACCCCTCCACTTT
CDR3: CSSSPKGGRGDSPLHF

size: .
J: TRBJ1-4
D: .
V: TRBV5-1
length: 16
DNA: TGCGCCAGCAGCTTGAATCAACTGATCCCCAATGAAAAACTGTTTTTT
CDR3: CASSLNQLIPNEKLFF

size: .
J: TRBJ1-2
D: TRBD1
V: TRBV7-9
length: 14
DNA: TGTGCCAGCAGCCCCTCTGGAGGGGGCGCTGGCTACACCTTC
CDR3: CASSPSGGGAGYTF

size: .
J: TRBJ2-2
D: .
V: TRBV5-5
length: 16
DNA: TGTGCCAGCAGCCTGAGGTCCGTCCCTCTCCTCGGGGAGCTGTTTTTT
CDR3: CASSLRSVPLLGELFF